These 32 T cell receptor beta chains came from one sample sequenced in a study of spatial heterogeneity in lung cancer. Noted time point: blood at routine non-recurrence follow-up after resection. Whole RNA from tumor, nontumor lung or frozen PBMC was sequenced unsorted. TCRdb called the 5' RACE reads again in MiXCR, with one record for every CDR3 protein. The repertoire includes more than 95,000 distinct CDR3 sequences, 12% of them detected once, and approximately 16% sits in the top ten. This specimen was PBMCs, taken at follow-up. The receptors stem from a male donor with early-stage non-small cell lung cancer.

V and J are TRBV10-3 and TRBJ1-1; TRBD1 agrees at 8 bases. V was pared by 9 bases and J by 1 base, with 1 base of the junction left unmatched. Germline CDR1 ENHRY, CDR2 SYGVKD. This CDR3 has 12 residues. The CDR3 region has the DNA TGTGCCATTGGGACAGGGAACACTGAAGCTTTCTTT. Protein product: CAIGTGNTEAFF.

Here the CDR3 reads CASRPRVAGELFF. CDR3 bases: TGTGCCAGCAGACCCAGGGTAGCCGGGGAGCTGTTTTTT. The genes are TRBV6-5 and TRBJ2-2, with D possibly matching TRBD1 (5 bases). Germline V gene data show CDR1 as MNHEY and CDR2 as SVGAGI. The V end was cut by 6 bases, the J end by 6 bases, with 11 bases between. This CDR3 has 13 residues.

This clonotype occurred a few times. The CDR3 DNA reads as TGTGCCAGCAGCGCCTCCCAGACAGGGCAAGAGCAGTACTTC. Residues: CASSASQTGQEQYF. V and J are TRBV9 and TRBJ2-7; 7 bases line up with TRBD1. The CDR3 has 14 residues. V shed 3 bases, J shed 7 bases, and the junction held 10 bases outside the gene matches. In germline, CDR1 is SGDLS, CDR2 YYNGEE.

The chain joins TRBV4-3 to TRBJ1-2, with D perhaps matching TRBD1 (5 bases). The CDR3 covers 15 residues. Trimming removed 0 bases from V and 7 bases from J, with 15 bases in between. The V gene's germline CDR1 is LGHNA and CDR2 YSLEER. CDR3 sequence reads: CASSQEMGGGSGYTF. The CDR3 DNA is TGCGCCAGCAGCCAAGAGATGGGGGGAGGCTCTGGCTACACCTTC.

This clonotype occurred a few times. V usage is TRBV11-3 and J usage is TRBJ2-7, with D uncertain. Germline lookup yields CDR1 SGHNT and CDR2 YENEEA. This CDR3 comprises 11 residues. V was cut by 5 bases and J by 5 bases, with 7 bases left in between. The CDR3 spells CASSATHEQYF. CDR3 in DNA: TGTGCCAGCAGCGCGACGCACGAGCAGTACTTC. The full variable domain, rest sourced from reference TRBV11-3 and TRBJ2-7, is EAGVVQSPRYKIIEKKQPVAFWCNPISGHNTLYWYLQNLGQGPELLIRYENEEAVDDSQLPKDRFSAERLKGVDSTLKIQPAELGDSAVYLCASSATHEQYFGPGTRLTVT.

CDR3 protein: CASSQQGQQETQYF. Written as DNA, the CDR3 is TGTGCCAGCAGTCAACAGGGGCAGCAAGAGACCCAGTACTTC. This rearrangement joins TRBV12-3 or TRBV12-4 to TRBJ2-5; 7 bases agree with TRBD1. The length of the CDR3 is 14 residues. Unmatched junction bases numbered 5, after V lost 5 bases and J lost 2 bases.

This clonotype was seen at least ten times. The chain has TRBV6-2 or TRBV6-3 and TRBJ2-1, with TRBD2 identical over 7 bases. Germline V gene lookup returns CDR1 MNHEY and CDR2 SVGEGT. This CDR3 is 16 amino acids long. J was trimmed by 8 bases and V by 7 bases; bases with no gene match: 17. The CDR3 sequence is CASTHLRLRGGDEQFF. DNA for the CDR3: TGTGCCAGCACGCACCTTCGGCTGCGGGGAGGGGATGAGCAGTTCTTC.

V is TRBV19 and J is TRBJ2-2; TRBD2 agrees at 9 bases. CDR1 is LNHDA and CDR2 is SQIVND in the germline V gene (reference sequence). The CDR3 contains 14 residues. With V trimmed by 3 bases and J by 4 bases, 0 bases remained unmatched. The CDR3 coding sequence is TGTGCCAGTAGTATGGGACTAGCCACCGGGGAGCTGTTTTTT. It is translated as CASSMGLATGELFF.

At least ten counts were recorded for this clonotype. The CDR3, as DNA: TGCAGTGCTAGTTTGCTTGCTCCCACTGAAGCTTTCTTT. The encoded protein is CSASLLAPTEAFF. The gene calls are TRBV20-1 and TRBJ1-1; D is unresolved. The germline gives CDR1 DFQATT, CDR2 SNEGSKA (reference sequence). The CDR3 length is 13 residues. V was clipped by 3 bases and J by 4 bases, with 12 bases between them.

The chain joins TRBV6-2 or TRBV6-3 to TRBJ2-3; weak D call: TRBD2 (5 bases). From germline, CDR1 is MNHEY and CDR2 SVGEGT. Trimming shortened V by 7 bases and J by 2 bases, and 13 bases separated the two germline ends. The CDR3 consists of 14 residues. The CDR3 DNA sequence: TGTGCCAGCACCCTCACCGGGATCACAGATACGCAGTATTTT. The encoded protein is CASTLTGITDTQYF.

This clonotype has ten or more counts. V usage is TRBV15 and J usage is TRBJ2-7, with 8 bases lining up with TRBD1. Germline CDR1 is LNHNV and CDR2 is YYDKDF (reference sequence). V lost 0 bases and J lost 4; bases outside the gene matches: 5. This CDR3 has 15 amino acids. The CDR3 bases are TGTGCCACCAGCAGAGATCAGGGGGCCTTTTACGAGCAGTACTTC. This sequence encodes CATSRDQGAFYEQYF.

The table lists this clonotype with many counts. This rearrangement joins TRBV5-6 to TRBJ2-7; D call uncertain. V lost 5 bases to trimming and J lost 3 bases, with 12 bases between them. The germline V gene encodes CDR1 SGHDT and CDR2 YYEEEE. This CDR3 spans 13 amino acids. For the CDR3, the DNA is TGTGCCAGCAGGTCACCACATGACTACGAGCAGTACTTC. Encoded protein: CASRSPHDYEQYF. The whole variable domain, remainder taken from reference TRBV5-6 and TRBJ2-7, is DAGVTQSPTHLIKTRGQQVTLRCSPKSGHDTVSWYQQALGQGPQFIFQYYEEEERQRGNFPDRFSGHQFPNYSSELNVNALLLGDSALYLCASRSPHDYEQYFGPGTRLTVT.

This clonotype has ten or more counts. The rearrangement joins TRBV11-1 to TRBJ1-6, with TRBD1 identical over 8 bases. The CDR3 is 15 residues long. Trimming cost V 5 bases and J 7 bases; bases outside gene matches: 7. Germline V gene data show CDR1 as SGHAT and CDR2 as FQDESV (reference sequence). For the CDR3, the DNA is TGTGCCAGCAGCGCCGGACAGGGCTTCAATTCACCCCTCCACTTT. It specifies CASSAGQGFNSPLHF.

This chain links TRBV12-3 or TRBV12-4 with TRBJ2-3, with TRBD1 identical over 9 bases. The junction had 7 bases not matched to a gene; V was cut back by 7 bases and J by 5 bases. The CDR3 runs 14 residues. CDR3 in amino acids: CASTRTGVVDTQYF. The CDR3 bases are TGTGCCAGCACCCGGACAGGGGTTGTAGATACGCAGTATTTT.

The chain uses TRBV9 and TRBJ1-6; possibly TRBD1 for D (6 bases). CDR1 is SGDLS, CDR2 YYNGEE, per germline. The CDR3 has 15 amino acids. The ends were cut back, 0 bases at V and 7 bases at J, with 11 bases in the middle. CDR3 DNA: TGTGCCAGCAGCGTAGAACAGGGCCAGAATTCACCCCTCCACTTT. As protein: CASSVEQGQNSPLHF.

This clonotype showed up just a few times. The CDR3 spells CSARAHQGRATEAFF. Here the CDR3 DNA reads TGCAGTGCTAGAGCCCACCAGGGGCGGGCCACTGAAGCTTTCTTT. The gene calls are TRBV20-1 and TRBJ1-1; tentative D call: TRBD1 (6 bases). Germline V gene data show CDR1 as DFQATT and CDR2 as SNEGSKA (reference sequence). The CDR3 is 15 amino acids. V shed 1 base and J shed 4 bases, with 16 bases lying between them.

The table lists this clonotype with a few counts. The CDR3 DNA reads as TGTGCCATCAGTTGGGACGAAGAGACCCAGTACTTC. The encoded protein is CAISWDEETQYF. The chain employs TRBV10-3 and TRBJ2-5; D possibly uses TRBD1 or TRBD2 (5 bases each). CDR3 length: 12 amino acids. The V gene lost 5 bases and the J gene lost 3 bases, with 7 bases spanning the gap. Germline CDR1 reads ENHRY; CDR2 reads SYGVKD.

This clonotype has only a few counts. The limits of the CDR3 on the DNA are not certain, so only TCRdb's listed CDR3 is given. The gene calls are TRBV25-1 and TRBJ1-6; TRBD1 is the table's D call, not checked against the DNA. The CDR3 has 15 amino acids, counting both end residues. Germline CDR1 MGHDK, CDR2 SYGVNS. The CDR3 is CASSTSGQINSPLHF.

The CDR3, as DNA: TGTGCCGTCACAGGGGAGGGCTCTGGGGCCAACGTCCTGACTTTC. Protein sequence: CAVTGEGSGANVLTF. V and J are TRBV12-3 or TRBV12-4 and TRBJ2-6, with D perhaps given as TRBD1 or TRBD2 (7 bases each). V was cut by 11 bases and J by 0 bases, with 14 bases left in between. The CDR3 consists of 15 residues.

In its sample, this clonotype was seen many times. The V and J genes are TRBV2 and TRBJ2-4; D is possibly TRBD1 (6 bases). The CDR3 extends over 15 amino acids. The V end lost 3 bases, the J end lost 0 bases, and 9 bases lay between the germline ends. Per the germline V gene, CDR1 is SNHLY and CDR2 is FYNNEI. The CDR3 loop reads CASSDRGPAKNIQYF. The CDR3 nucleotides are TGTGCCAGCAGTGACAGGGGACCAGCCAAAAACATTCAGTACTTC. The whole variable domain, remainder taken from reference TRBV2 and TRBJ2-4, is EPEVTQTPSHQVTQMGQEVILRCVPISNHLYFYWYRQILGQKVEFLVSFYNNEISEKSEIFDDQFSVERPDGSNFTLKIRSTKLEDSAMYFCASSDRGPAKNIQYFGAGTRLSVL.

This chain uses TRBV7-8 with TRBJ2-5; the match to TRBD2 covers 9 bases. Germline V gene sequence: CDR1 SGHVS, CDR2 FQNEAQ. This CDR3 has 15 residues. With 5 bases clipped from V and 4 bases from J, the junction kept 8 bases outside the gene matches. CDR3 bases: TGTGCCAGCAGCCCCAAATTTAGCGGGGGAGAGACCCAGTACTTC. Translated: CASSPKFSGGETQYF.

Only a few counts were recorded for this clonotype. CDR3 sequence: CASMPSWWRLAQGEQYF. In DNA, the CDR3 is TGTGCCAGCATGCCCTCGTGGTGGAGGCTAGCGCAGGGCGAGCAGTACTTC. This chain connects TRBV2 to TRBJ2-7; TRBD2 is a possible D gene (6 bases). The V end was cut by 7 bases, the J end by 6 bases, with 28 bases between. Looked up from germline, CDR1 is SNHLY and CDR2 is FYNNEI. CDR3 length: 17 residues.

Only one count was recorded for this clonotype. V and J are TRBV11-3 and TRBJ1-1, with TRBD1 identical over 10 bases. There are 15 residues in the CDR3. The V and J ends lost 3 bases and 3 bases, in that order; junction bases with no gene match: 4. CDR1 is SGHNT, CDR2 YENEEA, per germline. CDR3 nucleotides: TGTGCCAGCAGCTTGACAGGGGGCGTTTACACTGAAGCTTTCTTT. Amino acids: CASSLTGGVYTEAFF. Looking up the rest from reference TRBV11-3 and TRBJ1-1 gives the full variable domain: EAGVVQSPRYKIIEKKQPVAFWCNPISGHNTLYWYLQNLGQGPELLIRYENEEAVDDSQLPKDRFSAERLKGVDSTLKIQPAELGDSAVYLCASSLTGGVYTEAFFGQGTRLTVV.

This chain connects TRBV20-1 to TRBJ2-7; 8 bases are a match to TRBD2. CDR1 is DFQATT, CDR2 SNEGSKA, per germline (reference sequence). The trim removed 4 bases at V and 5 bases at J, leaving 13 bases unmatched. The CDR3 runs to 15 residues. Here the CDR3 reads CSAKTRGGGRHEQYF. The DNA for the CDR3 is TGCAGTGCTAAAACCCGTGGCGGGGGGCGGCACGAGCAGTACTTC.

This clonotype was picked up many times. This rearrangement joins TRBV29-1 to TRBJ1-1; D remains ambiguous. There are 14 residues in the CDR3. The germline V gene has CDR1 SQVTM and CDR2 ANQGSEA. Trimming took off 3 bases at V and 4 bases at J, with 15 bases between the two ends. The CDR3: CSVDAGPKTTEAFF. The CDR3 nucleotides read TGCAGCGTTGACGCGGGCCCTAAAACCACTGAAGCTTTCTTT.

This clonotype was seen more than once but under ten times. The rearrangement joins TRBV6-5 to TRBJ1-6; no definite D call. Germline V CDR1 and CDR2: MNHEY, SVGAGI. The CDR3 is made up of 15 amino acids. With 3 bases removed from V and 13 bases from J, the gap between germline ends came to 19 bases. The chain's CDR3 is CASSYSGNPTPPLHF. The CDR3 DNA reads as TGTGCCAGCAGTTATTCCGGGAACCCAACGCCCCCCCTCCACTTT.

This clonotype came up a few times. The gene calls are TRBV5-1 and TRBJ2-2; D is unresolved. The CDR3 has 15 amino acids. CDR1 is SGHRS and CDR2 is YFSETQ in the germline V gene. V lost 0 bases, J lost 0 bases, and 6 bases lay in between. The CDR3 here is CASSLATTNTGELFF. In nucleotides, the CDR3 is TGCGCCAGCAGCTTGGCTACAACGAACACCGGGGAGCTGTTTTTT. Full variable domain (remainder filled in from reference TRBV5-1 and TRBJ2-2): KAGVTQTPRYLIKTRGQQVTLSCSPISGHRSVSWYQQTPGQGLQFLFEYFSETQRNKGNFPGRFSGRQFSNSRSEMNVSTLELGDSALYLCASSLATTNTGELFFGEGSRLTVL.

The table lists this clonotype with many counts. The gene calls are TRBV15 and TRBJ2-4; 8 bases are shared with TRBD2. Trimming removed 1 base from V and 10 bases from J; junction bases left unmatched: 9. The CDR3 is 15 amino acids. CDR1 and CDR2 (germline): LNHNV, YYDKDF (reference sequence). The CDR3 DNA is TGTGCCACCAGCAGAGCTACGGGACTAGAGTTTATTCAGTACTTC. Protein: CATSRATGLEFIQYF.

On this clonotype itself: This clone may be a read error of a much larger clone one base away. The V call is TRBV28, the J call TRBJ1-5; weak D call: TRBD1 (6 bases). Trimming cost V 7 bases and J 11 bases, with 18 bases left between them. CDR3 length: 13 residues. Germline V gene sequence: CDR1 MDHEN, CDR2 SYDVKM. The CDR3 loop reads CASNPDSPNAQHF. CDR3 sequence (DNA): TGTGCCAGCAATCCGGACAGCCCCAATGCCCAGCATTTT. The variable domain in full, with the rest retrieved from reference TRBV28 and TRBJ1-5, is DVKVTQSSRYLVKRTGEKVFLECVQDMDHENMFWYRQDPGLGLRLIYFSYDVKMKEKGDIPEGYSVSREKKERFSLILESASTNQTSMYLCASNPDSPNAQHFGDGTRLSIL.

V usage is TRBV7-9 and J usage is TRBJ2-1, with a tentative D call TRBD1 (6 bases). The CDR3 is made up of 11 amino acids. Germline V gene sequence: CDR1 SEHNR, CDR2 FQNEAQ (reference sequence). Deletions cut 6 bases from V and 10 bases from J, with 10 bases between. The CDR3 here is CASSKGQEQFF. DNA for the CDR3: TGTGCCAGCAGTAAAGGACAGGAGCAGTTCTTC.

This sequence joins TRBV5-1 and TRBJ2-3, with no clear D. V was pared by 0 bases and J by 0 bases, with 8 bases between. Germline V gene lookup returns CDR1 SGHRS and CDR2 YFSETQ. The CDR3 totals 15 residues. CDR3 DNA: TGCGCCAGCAGCTTGGTCGGCGGAAGCACAGATACGCAGTATTTT. It is translated as CASSLVGGSTDTQYF.

V usage is TRBV3-1 and J usage is TRBJ2-1, with 9 nucleotides matching TRBD2. The CDR3 covers 15 residues. CDR1 is LGHDT, CDR2 YNNKEL, per germline (reference sequence). The V and J ends lost 1 base and 2 bases, in that order; junction bases with no gene match: 0. The CDR3 DNA is TGTGCCAGCAGCCAAGGACTAGCGGCCTACAATGAGCAGTTCTTC. Amino acid sequence: CASSQGLAAYNEQFF.